This T cell receptor beta chain was identified during a study of T cell responses to AZD1222 COVID-19 vaccine. Whole-study findings and limits: Spike as a whole was targeted by vaccine-associated CD4 TCRs, dominant at 160-218 and 743-854. Recipients of two AZD1222 doses showed rising Spike-specific TCR breadth and depth. Among those given AZD1222, only 5 to 7 were seropositive at baseline.

As to this clone: Its antigen is currently unknown.

CDR3 size: 14 residues. Trimming took off 3 bases at V and 0 bases at J, with 8 bases between the two ends. The V gene's germline CDR1 is LGHDT and CDR2 YNNKEL (reference sequence). The repertoire was sequenced with immunoSEQ multiplex PCR; TCRdb's copy has only in-frame clones and lacks some. The table records under 200,000 clones, approximately 90% of them present only once. The starting material was peripheral blood, obtained on day 0 of AZD1222 vaccination. The origin of this receptor is an adult in good health. The chain uses TRBV3-1 (or the pseudogene TRBV3-2) and TRBJ2-5; possible D gene TRBD2, 5 bases. DNA of the CDR3: TGTGCCAGCAGCCAGCCGGGGTACCAAGAGACCCAGTACTTC. This encodes CASSQPGYQETQYF.